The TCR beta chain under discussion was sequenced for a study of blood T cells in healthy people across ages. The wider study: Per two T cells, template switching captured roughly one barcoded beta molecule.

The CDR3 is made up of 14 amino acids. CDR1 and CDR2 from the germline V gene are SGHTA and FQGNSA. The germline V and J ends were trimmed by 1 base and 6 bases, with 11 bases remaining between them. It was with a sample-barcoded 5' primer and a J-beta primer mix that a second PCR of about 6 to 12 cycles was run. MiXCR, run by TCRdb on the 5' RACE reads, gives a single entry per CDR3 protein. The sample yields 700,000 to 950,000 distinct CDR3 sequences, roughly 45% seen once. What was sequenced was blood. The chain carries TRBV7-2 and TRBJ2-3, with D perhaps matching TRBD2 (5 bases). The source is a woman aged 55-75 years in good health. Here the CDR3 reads CASSLVLASDTQYF. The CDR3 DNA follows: TGTGCCAGCAGCTTAGTGCTAGCATCTGATACGCAGTATTTT.